The 10 T cell receptor beta chains given below trace back to one sample, sequenced in a study of T cell responses to AZD1222 COVID-19 vaccine. Repertoires were generated with immunoSEQ multiplex PCR, while TCRdb's copy carries only in-frame clones and drops some. The data hold roughly 130,000 clones, with 70% to 90% observed a single time. Specimen: peripheral blood, collected on day 0 of AZD1222 vaccination. The source is an adult in good health.

The V gene is TRBV30, the J gene TRBJ2-1, with 11 bases identical to TRBD2. Germline values: CDR1 GTSNPN, CDR2 SVGIG (reference sequence). The CDR3 sequence is 20 residues long. Trimming took 1 base from V and 0 from J; bases not matched to a gene: 14. The CDR3 DNA follows: TGTGCCTGGAGTGCTATAGGGGGACTAGCGGTTCAAAGCTCCTACAATGAGCAGTTCTTC. Protein product: CAWSAIGGLAVQSSYNEQFF.

Here the CDR3 DNA reads TGTGCCAGCAGCTTAGCGAGCGGGTACGGGGAGCTGTTTTTT. Translated: CASSLASGYGELFF. This chain links TRBV7-2 with TRBJ2-2, with D possibly being TRBD2 (6 bases). The V end lost 0 bases, the J end lost 7 bases, and 9 bases lay between the germline ends. The CDR3 is made up of 14 amino acids. CDR1 is SGHTA and CDR2 is FQGNSA in the germline V gene.

V is TRBV9 and J is TRBJ2-1; D ambiguous. The germline V and J ends were trimmed by 0 bases and 6 bases, with 7 bases remaining between them. This CDR3 spans 13 amino acids. CDR1 is SGDLS, CDR2 YYNGEE, per germline. CDR3 sequence: CASSVVGSNEQFF. In nucleotides, the CDR3 is TGTGCCAGCAGCGTAGTGGGGTCCAATGAGCAGTTCTTC.

This clone has just one count. J is TRBJ1-1 and V is TRBV15; D is undetermined. This CDR3 has 13 residues. Per the germline V gene, CDR1 is LNHNV and CDR2 is YYDKDF (reference sequence). The V end lost 0 bases, the J end lost 8 bases, and 10 bases lay between the germline ends. The CDR3 bases are TGTGCCACCAGCAGAGAAGCGATGGGAGAAGCTTTCTTT. Its protein is CATSREAMGEAFF.

The rearrangement links TRBV24-1 to TRBJ2-1; D ambiguous. The V gene's germline CDR1 is KGHDR and CDR2 SFDVKD. Between the trimmed V and J ends, which lost 3 bases and 6 bases, there was a span of 8 bases. CDR3 length: 13 residues. The CDR3 nucleotides read TGTGCCACCAGTGATCCCCCTTCCAATGAGCAGTTCTTC. Translating gives CATSDPPSNEQFF.

This rearrangement joins TRBV6-5 to TRBJ2-5; D might be TRBD2 (6 bases). V shed 3 bases and J shed 4 bases, with 15 bases lying between them. This CDR3 has 15 residues. Germline V lookup: CDR1 MNHEY, CDR2 SVGAGI. The CDR3 DNA is TGTGCCAGCAGTTATGCGGGACCTGGAGGAGAGACCCAGTACTTC. This translates into CASSYAGPGGETQYF.

V and J are TRBV5-1 and TRBJ1-6; 7 nucleotides line up with TRBD1. With 4 bases clipped from V and 10 bases from J, the junction kept 5 bases outside the gene matches. This CDR3 contains 13 residues. Germline V lookup: CDR1 SGHRS, CDR2 YFSETQ. DNA of the CDR3: TGCGCCAGCAGCAAAGGGGGCGTCTCACCCCTCCACTTT. Protein sequence: CASSKGGVSPLHF.

The chain has TRBV11-2 and TRBJ1-6; 10 positions agree with TRBD1. The CDR3 consists of 16 residues. Germline CDR1 reads SGHAT; CDR2 reads FQNNGV. Trimming took 6 bases from V and 8 from J; bases not matched to a gene: 10. CDR3 region: CASSLRQGAFHSPLHF. Here the CDR3 DNA reads TGTGCCAGCAGTCTACGACAGGGGGCATTTCATTCACCCCTCCACTTT.

The chain carries TRBV27 and TRBJ1-6; the match to TRBD1 covers 8 bases. V lost 3 bases to trimming and J lost 2 bases; unmatched junction nucleotides: 6. Germline V gene lookup returns CDR1 MNHEY and CDR2 SMNVEV (reference sequence). This CDR3 is built from 17 residues. The CDR3 here is CASSLLTGEAYNSPLHF. In DNA form, the CDR3 reads TGTGCCAGCAGTTTGTTGACAGGGGAAGCCTATAATTCACCCCTCCACTTT.

The chain couples TRBV5-6 to TRBJ1-4; D gene uncertain. This CDR3 is 14 amino acids long. Germline values: CDR1 SGHDT, CDR2 YYEEEE. V shed 0 bases and J shed 1 base, with 4 bases lying between them. CDR3 DNA: TGTGCCAGCAGCTTGGGTTTAACTAATGAAAAACTGTTTTTT. Amino acids: CASSLGLTNEKLFF.